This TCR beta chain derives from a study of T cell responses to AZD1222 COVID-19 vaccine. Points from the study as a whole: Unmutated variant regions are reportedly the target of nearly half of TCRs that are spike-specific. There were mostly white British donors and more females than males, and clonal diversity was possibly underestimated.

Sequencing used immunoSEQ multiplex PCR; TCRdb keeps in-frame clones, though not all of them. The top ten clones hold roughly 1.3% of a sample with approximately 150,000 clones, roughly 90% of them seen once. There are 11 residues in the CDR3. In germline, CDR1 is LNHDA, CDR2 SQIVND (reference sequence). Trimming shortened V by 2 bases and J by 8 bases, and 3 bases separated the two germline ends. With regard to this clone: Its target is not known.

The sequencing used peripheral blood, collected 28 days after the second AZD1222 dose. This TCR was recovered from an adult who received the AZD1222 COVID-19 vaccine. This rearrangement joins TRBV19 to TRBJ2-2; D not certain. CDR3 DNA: TGTGCCAGTAGTATAAGAGGGGAGCTGTTTTTT. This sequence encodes CASSIRGELFF.